These 21 T cell receptor beta chains were sequenced from one sample in a study of blood T cell repertoires in COVID-19 (dated by TCRdb to the early 2020s). The library was made by the immunoSEQ multiplex PCR assay. As stored in TCRdb, this immuneACCESS dataset retains in-frame rearrangements with V and J assigned. A fraction of the clones does not appear; measured against another copy, unresolved V genes explain less than half of the discrepancy, and the remainder lacks a known reason. The sample includes approximately 260,000 clones, with under 90% observed a single time. The ten biggest clones cover around 7.8% of the sample. Sequenced: peripheral blood. The source of these receptors is a human donor in a cohort sampled during active COVID-19.

The rearrangement joins TRBV7-9 to TRBJ2-7; TRBD2 might be the D (5 bases). Between the trimmed V and J ends, which lost 3 bases and 2 bases, there was a span of 8 bases. This CDR3 contains 13 residues. The V gene's germline CDR1 is SEHNR and CDR2 FQNEAQ (reference sequence). The CDR3 region is CASSFGETYEQYF. In DNA form, the CDR3 reads TGTGCCAGCAGCTTTGGGGAGACCTACGAGCAGTACTTC.

The V call is TRBV6-6, the J call TRBJ2-2; TRBD2 matches at 10 bases. Trimming took 4 bases from V and 6 from J; bases not matched to a gene: 5. The CDR3 is 15 amino acids. Germline V lookup: CDR1 MNHNY, CDR2 SVGAGI (reference sequence). Written as DNA, the CDR3 is TGTGCCAGCAGTTTACTAGCGGGGAGGGCCGGGGAGCTGTTTTTT. The encoded protein is CASSLLAGRAGELFF.

The rearrangement links TRBV14 to TRBJ1-6; D gene uncertain. V gave up 4 bases and J gave up 0 bases, with 13 bases separating them. The CDR3 totals 17 residues. The V gene's germline CDR1 is SGHDN and CDR2 FVKESK. The CDR3 DNA follows: TGTGCCAGCAGCCCCTTTCCAGTATCCTCCTATAATTCACCCCTCCACTTT. Its protein is CASSPFPVSSYNSPLHF. Based on the CDR3 plus reference TRBV14 and TRBJ1-6, the full variable domain is EAGVTQFPSHSVIEKGQTVTLRCDPISGHDNLYWYRRVMGKEIKFLLHFVKESKQDESGMPNNRFLAERTGGTYSTLKVQPAELEDSGVYFCASSPFPVSSYNSPLHFGNGTRLTVT.

The rearrangement joins TRBV7-8 to TRBJ2-1; 7 nucleotides agree with TRBD1. The CDR3 covers 13 residues. Germline trimming cut 2 bases from V and 9 bases from J; bases unmatched to any gene: 4. Germline loops: CDR1 SGHVS, CDR2 FQNEAQ. CDR3 coding DNA: TGTGCCAGCAGCTTACGCCGGGACAGTGAGCAGTTCTTC. Translated, it gives CASSLRRDSEQFF. Complete variable domain (other parts from reference TRBV7-8 and TRBJ2-1): GAGVSQSPRYKVAKRGQDVALRCDPISGHVSLFWYQQALGQGPEFLTYFQNEAQLDKSGLPSDRFFAERPEGSVSTLKIQRTQQEDSAVYLCASSLRRDSEQFFGPGTRLTVL.

The genes are TRBV19 and TRBJ2-3; possible D gene TRBD2, 6 bases. Germline CDR1 is LNHDA and CDR2 is SQIVND (reference sequence). The V gene lost 4 bases and the J gene lost 2 bases, with 13 bases spanning the gap. The CDR3 extends over 15 amino acids. The CDR3 DNA reads TGTGCCAGTAGTACTACGGGAGCTCCCACAGATACGCAGTATTTT. It encodes CASSTTGAPTDTQYF.

The rearrangement joins TRBV5-5 to TRBJ1-1, with D possibly being TRBD1 (5 bases). Germline V gives CDR1 SGHKS, CDR2 YYEKEE (reference sequence). V gave up 9 bases and J gave up 1 base, with 19 bases separating them. The CDR3 extends over 15 amino acids. The CDR3 loop is CATQRQPYSNTEAFF. Written as DNA, the CDR3 is TGTGCCACACAAAGACAGCCTTATTCGAACACTGAAGCTTTCTTT.

The chain uses TRBV6-2 or TRBV6-3 and TRBJ2-1, with 10 bases identical to TRBD2. V trimming: 4 bases; J trimming: 8 bases; junction bases outside the gene matches: 8. Germline lookup yields CDR1 MNHEY and CDR2 SVGEGT. The CDR3 covers 15 residues. As DNA, the CDR3 is TGTGCCAGCAGTTTTACCAGCGGGAGGGGGGATGAGCAGTTCTTC. It is translated as CASSFTSGRGDEQFF.

Only a few counts were recorded for this clone. V is TRBV6-6 and J is TRBJ2-7; 7 bases line up with TRBD2. This CDR3 comprises 12 residues. CDR1 is MNHNY, CDR2 SVGAGI, per germline (reference sequence). Trimming took 6 bases from V and 6 from J; bases not matched to a gene: 5. The CDR3 bases are TGTGCCAGCAGCTTAGGGAGGGGCGAGCAGTACTTC. This sequence encodes CASSLGRGEQYF.

The rearrangement uses TRBV7-2 and TRBJ1-4, with 7 bases identical to TRBD1. This CDR3 region has 15 residues. Looked up from germline, CDR1 is SGHTA and CDR2 is FQGNSA. With 5 bases clipped from V and 6 bases from J, the junction kept 9 bases outside the gene matches. The chain's CDR3 is CASSPQTGRDEKLFF. CDR3 in DNA: TGTGCCAGCAGCCCCCAGACAGGGAGAGATGAAAAACTGTTTTTT. The full variable domain, with the rest looked up from reference TRBV7-2 and TRBJ1-4, is GAGVSQSPSNKVTEKGKDVELRCDPISGHTALYWYRQSLGQGLEFLIYFQGNSAPDKSGLPSDRFSAERTGGSVSTLTIQRTQQEDSAVYLCASSPQTGRDEKLFFGSGTQLSVL.

The chain carries TRBV28 and TRBJ2-7, with 7 nucleotides matching TRBD1. J gave up 5 bases and V 6 bases, and 13 bases lay outside the gene matches. The germline CDR1 and CDR2 sequences are MDHEN and SYDVKM. The CDR3 runs to 15 residues. In DNA, the CDR3 is TGTGCCAGCAGCCAGCCTCTGACAGGGTTCCACGAGCAGTACTTC. It codes for CASSQPLTGFHEQYF.

CDR3 bases: TGTGCCAGCAGCTCGGCCGGGACAGGGGTCTCCTACGAGCAGTACTTC. Its translation: CASSSAGTGVSYEQYF. The chain uses TRBV9 and TRBJ2-7; 10 nucleotides agree with TRBD1. The CDR3 runs to 16 residues. V was pared by 4 bases and J by 0 bases, with 7 bases of the junction left unmatched. The germline V gene has CDR1 SGDLS and CDR2 YYNGEE. Supplemented by reference TRBV9 and TRBJ2-7, the full variable domain reads DSGVTQTPKHLITATGQRVTLRCSPRSGDLSVYWYQQSLDQGLQFLIQYYNGEERAKGNILERFSAQQFPDLHSELNLSSLELGDSALYFCASSSAGTGVSYEQYFGPGTRLTVT.

The chain recombines TRBV28 with TRBJ1-4, with D possibly matching TRBD1 (6 bases). Germline values: CDR1 MDHEN, CDR2 SYDVKM. The CDR3 runs 12 residues. V shed 5 bases and J shed 10 bases, with 11 bases lying between them. CDR3 bases: TGTGCCAGCAGTCCCGGACAGAGAAAACTGTTTTTT. Translating it yields CASSPGQRKLFF.

This chain connects TRBV29-1 to TRBJ2-5; a weak D match, TRBD1 (6 bases). The germline V and J ends were trimmed by 7 bases and 1 base, with 13 bases remaining between them. Germline CDR1 reads SQVTM; CDR2 reads ANQGSEA. This CDR3 contains 13 residues. DNA of the CDR3: TGCAGCGCCACCGAACAGGGCCAAGAGACCCAGTACTTC. Its protein is CSATEQGQETQYF.

The rearrangement uses TRBV19 and TRBJ1-4; the match to TRBD1 covers 8 bases. V dropped 3 bases and J dropped 5; count of bases not matched to a gene: 11. Germline lookup yields CDR1 LNHDA and CDR2 SQIVND (reference sequence). There are 17 residues in the CDR3. The CDR3 here is CASSMRLGDRPNEKLFF. CDR3 nucleotide sequence: TGTGCCAGTAGTATGAGGCTCGGGGACAGGCCGAATGAAAAACTGTTTTTT.

The J gene is TRBJ1-2, the V gene TRBV5-1; the match to TRBD1 covers 7 bases. The CDR3 consists of 16 residues. Germline-derived CDR1 and CDR2 are SGHRS and YFSETQ. J lost 0 bases, V lost 4 bases, and 9 bases had no gene match. For the CDR3, the DNA is TGCGCCAGCAGCGGGGCCGGGACAGCGGCTAACTATGGCTACACCTTC. It is translated as CASSGAGTAANYGYTF.

V gene TRBV2 combines with J gene TRBJ2-7, with 9 bases that match TRBD2. Looked up from germline, CDR1 is SNHLY and CDR2 is FYNNEI. V shed 4 bases, J shed 1 base, and the junction held 2 bases outside the gene matches. CDR3 length: 14 amino acids. The chain's CDR3 is CASSVSGGSYEQYF. The CDR3 DNA is TGTGCCAGCAGTGTCAGCGGGGGGTCCTACGAGCAGTACTTC. The complete variable domain, with remaining parts taken from reference TRBV2 and TRBJ2-7, reads EPEVTQTPSHQVTQMGQEVILRCVPISNHLYFYWYRQILGQKVEFLVSFYNNEISEKSEIFDDQFSVERPDGSNFTLKIRSTKLEDSAMYFCASSVSGGSYEQYFGPGTRLTVT.

The rearrangement uses TRBV18 and TRBJ2-2; D not certain. V was clipped by 6 bases and J by 3 bases, with 17 bases between them. CDR3 length: 16 amino acids. Per the germline V gene, CDR1 is KGHSH and CDR2 is LQKENI. The CDR3 coding sequence is TGTGCCAGCTCTCCTGCTCTAGTGTTGGACACCGGGGAGCTGTTTTTT. This codes for CASSPALVLDTGELFF.

This rearrangement joins TRBV19 to TRBJ2-2, with D tentatively TRBD1 (5 bases). V shed 2 bases and J shed 0 bases, with 10 bases lying between them. The V gene's germline CDR1 is LNHDA and CDR2 SQIVND (reference sequence). The CDR3 runs to 16 residues. DNA of the CDR3: TGTGCCAGTAGTATACAGGGAACTTCGAACACCGGGGAGCTGTTTTTT. Its translation is CASSIQGTSNTGELFF.

The gene calls are TRBV6-5 and TRBJ2-1; D is undetermined. V was cut by 0 bases and J by 10 bases, with 10 bases left in between. This CDR3 spans 13 amino acids. Germline V gene data show CDR1 as MNHEY and CDR2 as SVGAGI. This chain's CDR3 is CASSYSPPREQFF. For the CDR3, the DNA is TGTGCCAGCAGTTACTCGCCCCCGAGGGAGCAGTTCTTC.

V and J are TRBV5-5 and TRBJ1-2; the match to TRBD1 covers 8 bases. CDR1 is SGHKS, CDR2 YYEKEE, per germline (reference sequence). The trim removed 4 bases at V and 4 bases at J, leaving 12 bases unmatched. The CDR3 consists of 16 residues. The CDR3 nucleotides are TGTGCCAGCAGCCCTCGGGGAGGACAGGGATTCTATGGCTACACCTTC. Translating gives CASSPRGGQGFYGYTF.

The genes are TRBV15 and TRBJ2-1; weak D call: TRBD1 (5 bases). The CDR3 sequence is 17 residues long. The germline V gene encodes CDR1 LNHNV and CDR2 YYDKDF (reference sequence). V was cut by 0 bases and J by 7 bases, with 19 bases left in between. The CDR3 sequence: CATSRDRSGYNYNEQFF. CDR3 in DNA: TGTGCCACCAGCAGAGATCGATCAGGGTATAATTATAATGAGCAGTTCTTC.